The 19 T cell receptor beta chains in this list originate from one sample, sequenced in a study of blood T cell repertoires in COVID-19. Clones were read by immunoSEQ multiplex PCR, and TCRdb kept only the in-frame ones, dropping some. The sample has more than 85,000 clones, more than 75% seen once; the top ten hold around 4.5%. The specimen sequenced was peripheral blood. The receptors were gathered from a human donor in a cohort sampled during active COVID-19.

The chain combines TRBV28 with TRBJ1-5, with TRBD1 matching 8 bases. V trimming: 5 bases; J trimming: 5 bases; junction bases outside the gene matches: 5. In germline, CDR1 is MDHEN, CDR2 SYDVKM. This CDR3 is built from 14 residues. CDR3 sequence: CASSEGTGDQPQHF. As DNA, the CDR3 is TGTGCCAGCAGTGAGGGGACAGGAGATCAGCCCCAGCATTTT.

This sequence joins TRBV5-6 and TRBJ2-1; no definite D call. CDR3 size: 12 residues. The germline V gene encodes CDR1 SGHDT and CDR2 YYEEEE. V lost 5 bases, J lost 8 bases, and 11 bases lay in between. This CDR3 reads CASSSWWHEQFF. In DNA, the CDR3 is TGTGCCAGCAGTTCCTGGTGGCATGAGCAGTTCTTC.

The V call is TRBV6-4, the J call TRBJ1-1, with unresolved D. The germline V and J ends were trimmed by 3 bases and 4 bases, with 12 bases remaining between them. The CDR3 extends over 14 amino acids. CDR1 is MRHNA, CDR2 SNTAGT, per germline. The chain's CDR3 is CASSESGRGTEAFF. CDR3 coding DNA: TGTGCCAGCAGTGAAAGTGGCCGGGGCACTGAAGCTTTCTTT.

Note on this clone: Germline is not matched at one junction end, which may reflect a read error. This chain links TRBV27 with TRBJ2-7; TRBD1 aligns across 10 bases. The CDR3 totals 13 residues. Germline V gene data show CDR1 as MNHEY and CDR2 as SMNVEV (reference sequence). The CDR3 sequence is CASSRSGTGDWDF. As DNA, the CDR3 is TGTGCCAGCAGTCGGTCCGGGACAGGGGATTGGGACTTC.

The genes are TRBV6-5 and TRBJ1-2, with 7 bases fitting TRBD1. With 8 bases clipped from V and 0 bases from J, the junction kept 3 bases outside the gene matches. The CDR3 runs to 13 residues. Germline V gene lookup returns CDR1 MNHEY and CDR2 SVGAGI. The CDR3 sequence is CASGDSPNYGYTF. The CDR3 nucleotides read TGTGCCAGCGGGGACAGCCCTAACTATGGCTACACCTTC.

This chain links TRBV19 with TRBJ1-4; unclear D gene. Trimming pared 5 bases from V and 3 bases from J, leaving 13 bases between. Germline lookup yields CDR1 LNHDA and CDR2 SQIVND (reference sequence). The CDR3 loop spans 15 amino acids. CDR3 nucleotide sequence: TGTGCCAGTAGTCCCCGTAACAGAGCTAATGAAAAACTGTTTTTT. Its translation is CASSPRNRANEKLFF.

CDR3 DNA sequence: TGTGCCAGCATGGGGGGATCTAACTATGGCTACACCTTC. It codes for CASMGGSNYGYTF. The chain uses TRBV6-5 and TRBJ1-2, with D possibly being TRBD1 (5 bases). The V end was cut by 7 bases, the J end by 0 bases, with 9 bases between. The germline gives CDR1 MNHEY, CDR2 SVGAGI. The CDR3 loop spans 13 amino acids.

The V and J genes are TRBV4-3 and TRBJ2-1; TRBD1 is a possible D gene (5 bases). CDR3 length: 13 amino acids. In germline, CDR1 is LGHNA, CDR2 YSLEER. The germline V and J ends were trimmed by 0 bases and 6 bases, with 6 bases remaining between them. Written as DNA, the CDR3 is TGCGCCAGCAGCCAAGAGCAGGGCAATGAGCAGTTCTTC. Its translation: CASSQEQGNEQFF.

This clone is a singleton in its sample. V is TRBV2 and J is TRBJ2-5, with 7 bases lining up with TRBD2. Trimming cost V 8 bases and J 1 base; bases outside gene matches: 1. CDR1 SNHLY and CDR2 FYNNEI come from the germline V gene. The CDR3 spans 12 residues. As DNA, the CDR3 is TGTGCCAGCGGGAGGGGCCAAGAGACCCAGTACTTC. Its protein product is CASGRGQETQYF.

This clone was detected only once. The genes are TRBV30 and TRBJ2-5; possibly TRBD1 for D (5 bases). The V end was cut by 1 base, the J end by 5 bases, with 11 bases between. The CDR3 has 13 residues. Germline CDR1 and CDR2: GTSNPN and SVGIG (reference sequence). The CDR3: CAWSGQTRETQYF. In DNA form, the CDR3 reads TGTGCCTGGAGTGGACAGACCAGGGAGACCCAGTACTTC. The full variable domain, completed using reference TRBV30 and TRBJ2-5, is SQTIHQWPATLVQPVGSPLSLECTVEGTSNPNLYWYRQAAGRGLQLLFYSVGIGQISSEVPQNLSASRPQDRQFILSSKKLLLSDSGFYLCAWSGQTRETQYFGPGTRLLVL.

The CDR3 sequence is CASTPSSSGGLTDTQYF. The CDR3 nucleotides read TGTGCCAGCACCCCTTCCTCTAGCGGGGGGCTCACAGATACGCAGTATTTT. The gene calls are TRBV6-2 or TRBV6-3 and TRBJ2-3; TRBD2 matches at 11 bases. The germline V gene has CDR1 MNHEY and CDR2 SVGEGT. The CDR3 runs to 17 residues. V lost 7 bases and J lost 2; bases outside the gene matches: 11.

The CDR3 here is CASSTVTSGGDNEQFF. As DNA, the CDR3 is TGTGCCAGCAGTACAGTTACTAGCGGGGGGGACAATGAGCAGTTCTTC. This chain connects TRBV6-4 to TRBJ2-1; 13 bases line up with TRBD2. The CDR3 contains 16 residues. The V gene end was trimmed by 5 bases and the J gene end by 5 bases; junction bases not matched to a gene: 6. CDR1 MRHNA and CDR2 SNTAGT come from the germline V gene.

The gene calls are TRBV23-1 and TRBJ2-7; TRBD1 aligns across 10 bases. TRBV23-1 is identified as an open reading frame with a role that is uncertain. CDR3 length: 15 residues. The junction had 5 bases not matched to a gene; V was cut back by 3 bases and J by 3 bases. The CDR3 DNA is TGCGCCAGCAGTCACCCCGGGACAGGGGACTACGAGCAGTACTTC. Its protein product is CASSHPGTGDYEQYF.

The chain combines TRBV5-4 with TRBJ2-1; D is unresolved. The CDR3 consists of 15 residues. The germline gives CDR1 SGHNT, CDR2 YYREEE (reference sequence). Deletions cut 1 base from V and 0 bases from J, with 8 bases between. In DNA, the CDR3 is TGTGCCAGCAGCTTGAGCCAAAGCTCCTACAATGAGCAGTTCTTC. Translation: CASSLSQSSYNEQFF.

The chain employs TRBV3-1 (or the pseudogene TRBV3-2) and TRBJ2-7, with a possible D match to TRBD1 (6 bases). The germline gives CDR1 LGHDT, CDR2 YNNKEL (reference sequence). There are 14 residues in the CDR3. The V end was cut by 4 bases, the J end by 0 bases, with 10 bases between. DNA for the CDR3: TGTGCCAGCAGCCCACAGGGTAACTCCTACGAGCAGTACTTC. Protein: CASSPQGNSYEQYF.

The V gene is TRBV21-1, the J gene TRBJ2-7; the DNA was not compared with TRBD1, the D call given in the table. TRBV21-1 corresponds to a pseudogene. The CDR3 is 15 amino acids. CDR3 bases: TGTGCCAGCAGCGAACCGCAGGGGGCGCGCTACGAGCAGTACTTC. This encodes CASSEPQGARYEQYF.

The chain links TRBV2 to TRBJ1-4, with D possibly matching TRBD1 (6 bases). Trimming shortened V by 6 bases and J by 1 base, and 15 bases separated the two germline ends. Germline CDR1 and CDR2: SNHLY and FYNNEI. The CDR3 contains 16 residues. The chain's CDR3 is CASRSSTGRTNEKLFF. The CDR3 coding sequence is TGTGCCAGCAGATCGTCCACAGGGAGAACTAATGAAAAACTGTTTTTT.

The chain couples TRBV5-1 to TRBJ2-2, with D possibly TRBD2 on 6 matching bases. From germline, CDR1 is SGHRS and CDR2 YFSETQ. The CDR3 length is 15 residues. V was trimmed by 4 bases and J by 3 bases, leaving 13 bases between them. Written as DNA, the CDR3 is TGCGCCAGCAGCCCCCGGGGAGGCGACACCGGGGAGCTGTTTTTT. It codes for CASSPRGGDTGELFF.

The chain recombines TRBV7-9 with TRBJ1-4; D gene uncertain. V was pared by 3 bases and J by 5 bases, with 10 bases between. The CDR3 length is 14 residues. Germline V gene sequence: CDR1 SEHNR, CDR2 FQNEAQ (reference sequence). In DNA form, the CDR3 reads TGTGCCAGCAGCTTCCCGTACTTAAATGAAAAACTGTTTTTT. This sequence encodes CASSFPYLNEKLFF.